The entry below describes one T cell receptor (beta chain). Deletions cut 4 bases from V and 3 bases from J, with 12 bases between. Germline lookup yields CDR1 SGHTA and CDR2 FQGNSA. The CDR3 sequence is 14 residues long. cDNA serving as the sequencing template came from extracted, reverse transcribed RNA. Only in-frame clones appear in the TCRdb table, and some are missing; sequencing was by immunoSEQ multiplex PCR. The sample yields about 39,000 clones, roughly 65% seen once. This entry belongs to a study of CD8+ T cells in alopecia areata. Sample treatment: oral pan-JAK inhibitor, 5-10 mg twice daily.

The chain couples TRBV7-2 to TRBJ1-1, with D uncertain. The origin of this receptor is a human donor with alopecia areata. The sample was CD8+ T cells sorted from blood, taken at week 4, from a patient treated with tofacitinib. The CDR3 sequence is CASSYWAGDTEAFF. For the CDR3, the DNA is TGTGCCAGCAGCTACTGGGCGGGTGACACTGAAGCTTTCTTT.